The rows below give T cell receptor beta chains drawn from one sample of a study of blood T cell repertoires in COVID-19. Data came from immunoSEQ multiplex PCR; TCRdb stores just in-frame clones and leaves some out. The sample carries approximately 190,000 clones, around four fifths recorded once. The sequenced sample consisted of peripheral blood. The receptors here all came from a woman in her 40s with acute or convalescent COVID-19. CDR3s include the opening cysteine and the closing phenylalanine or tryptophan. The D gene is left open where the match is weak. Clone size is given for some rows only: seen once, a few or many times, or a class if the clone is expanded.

CDR3nt: TGTGCCAGCAGCTTAGGGACTGCCGTCTACGAGCAGTACTTC
CDR3aa: CASSLGTAVYEQYF
abundance: .
j_gene: TRBJ2-7
v_gene: TRBV11-2
d_gene: .

CDR3nt: TGCGCCAGCAGACCCGGGACAGGCCTTATCGGCTACACCTTC
CDR3aa: CASRPGTGLIGYTF
abundance: .
j_gene: TRBJ1-2
v_gene: TRBV5-1
d_gene: TRBD1

CDR3nt: TGTGCCAGCAGTCAAAATCCGAACACTGAAGCTTTCTTT
CDR3aa: CASSQNPNTEAFF
abundance: .
j_gene: TRBJ1-1
v_gene: TRBV2
d_gene: .

CDR3nt: TGTGCCAGCAGCTTAGCGGGACAGGGGGCCAGTGAGCAGTACTTC
CDR3aa: CASSLAGQGASEQYF
abundance: .
j_gene: TRBJ2-7
v_gene: TRBV13
d_gene: TRBD1

CDR3nt: TGTGCAAGTCGCTTAACTGAACAGGGGGCGACGTTCTTC
CDR3aa: CASRLTEQGATFF
abundance: .
j_gene: TRBJ2-1
v_gene: TRBV12-2
d_gene: .

CDR3nt: TGCGCCAGCAGCCACCCCCTACTAGCGGGGGGTCTGGATGAGCAGTTCTTC
CDR3aa: CASSHPLLAGGLDEQFF
abundance: .
j_gene: TRBJ2-1
v_gene: TRBV5-1
d_gene: TRBD2

CDR3nt: TGTGCCAGCAGCTGGGGTCGGGGGAACACTGAAGCTTTCTTT
CDR3aa: CASSWGRGNTEAFF
abundance: .
j_gene: TRBJ1-1
v_gene: TRBV5-6
d_gene: .

CDR3nt: TGTGCCAGCAGTGAGTCCCCAGCGGGGGGGCCTTCGGATACGCAGTATTTT
CDR3aa: CASSESPAGGPSDTQYF
abundance: .
j_gene: TRBJ2-3
v_gene: TRBV6-1
d_gene: TRBD2

CDR3nt: TGTGCCATCAGTGAACAGGGCGGGGGAGGTAATCAGCCCCAGCATTTT
CDR3aa: CAISEQGGGGNQPQHF
abundance: .
j_gene: TRBJ1-5
v_gene: TRBV10-3
d_gene: .

CDR3nt: TGTGCCAGCAGTACCGTGGGAGCGGGGGGGCGAGCCGGGGAGCTGTTTTTT
CDR3aa: CASSTVGAGGRAGELFF
abundance: .
j_gene: TRBJ2-2
v_gene: TRBV3-1/TRBV3-2
d_gene: TRBD2

CDR3nt: TGCGCCAGCAGCTTGACAGAAGAGACCCAGTACTTC
CDR3aa: CASSLTEETQYF
abundance: .
j_gene: TRBJ2-5
v_gene: TRBV5-1
d_gene: .

CDR3nt: TGCGCCAGCAGCTTGGGGACGACTAGCGGTTTTAGCACAGATACGCAGTATTTT
CDR3aa: CASSLGTTSGFSTDTQYF
abundance: once
j_gene: TRBJ2-3
v_gene: TRBV5-1
d_gene: TRBD2

CDR3nt: TGTGCCAGCAGTGAAAGGCCAGGGATGAACACTGAAGCTTTCTTT
CDR3aa: CASSERPGMNTEAFF
abundance: .
j_gene: TRBJ1-1
v_gene: TRBV6-1
d_gene: .

CDR3nt: TGTGCCAGCAAGGCGGGGAGCAATCAGCCCCAGCATTTT
CDR3aa: CASKAGSNQPQHF
abundance: .
j_gene: TRBJ1-5
v_gene: TRBV2
d_gene: .

CDR3nt: TGTGCCATCAGTGAGTCTATAGGGGCACCCTACAATGAGCAGTTCTTC
CDR3aa: CAISESIGAPYNEQFF
abundance: .
j_gene: TRBJ2-1
v_gene: TRBV10-3
d_gene: .

CDR3nt: TGTGCCAGCAGTGAACAGCATTCAGGTTTGGGGGGTAACTGGGGGATGGAGACCCAGTACTTC
CDR3aa: CASSEQHSGLGGNWGMETQYF
abundance: .
j_gene: TRBJ2-5
v_gene: TRBV2
d_gene: .